Sequencing of this T cell receptor (beta chain) was carried out in a study of blood T cells in healthy people across ages. This clonotype was seen only a few times. Its antigen is unknown. Findings and caveats of the study: Roughly linearly, TCR beta diversity per million T cells fell as age increased.

V was clipped by 6 bases and J by 9 bases, with 21 bases between them. Germline-derived CDR1 and CDR2 are MNHEY and SMNVEV (reference sequence). This CDR3 has 15 residues. The study isolated at least 6.5 million PBMCs from each sample. Primed by a sample-barcoded 5' primer and a J-beta primer mix, a second PCR proceeded for about 7 to 11 cycles. Every sample produced at least 2.5 million CDR3-containing paired-end reads. One entry per CDR3 protein, called by TCRdb with MiXCR from the 5' RACE reads. The table shows about 1 million distinct CDR3 sequences, with 40% to 50% occurring only once. Sequencing was done on a sample of blood. The source is a woman aged 55-70 years in good health. V gene TRBV27 combines with J gene TRBJ2-1; D is perhaps TRBD2 (5 bases). This chain's CDR3 is CASRAGGGGGGEQFF. The CDR3 DNA sequence: TGTGCCAGCAGGGCAGGCGGAGGAGGAGGCGGTGAGCAGTTCTTC.